The 25 T cell receptor beta chains listed next were all sequenced from one sample in a study of blood T cells in healthy people across ages. It was with a sample-barcoded 5' primer and a J-beta primer mix that a second PCR of about 6 to 11 cycles was run. MiXCR was run by TCRdb on the 5' RACE reads, yielding one entry per CDR3 protein. The table has around 320,000 distinct CDR3 sequences, 25% to 30% seen once. Sequences were obtained from blood. All receptors come from a woman between 65 and 79 years old in good health.

The chain joins TRBV12-3 or TRBV12-4 to TRBJ1-2, with a tentative D call TRBD1 (6 bases). This CDR3 has 14 residues. V gave up 5 bases and J gave up 8 bases, with 18 bases separating them. The CDR3 region is CASSRGQMIRGYTF. DNA for the CDR3: TGTGCCAGCAGTCGCGGACAGATGATACGAGGCTACACCTTC.

This clonotype turned up a few times. The chain links TRBV5-1 to TRBJ2-5, with 11 nucleotides matching TRBD2. The last part of the DNA fits TRBJ2-7 better; the J call may be wrong. CDR1 SGHRS and CDR2 YFSETQ come from the germline V gene. The CDR3 is 16 amino acids. The DNA of the CDR3 is TGCGCCAGCAGCTTCGGACTAGCGGGCAGTACCTACGAGCAGTACTTC. Encoded protein: CASSFGLAGSTYEQYF.

Many counts were recorded for this clonotype. This chain uses TRBV3-1 with TRBJ1-4, with D hard to call. The CDR3 is 14 amino acids. V was pared by 4 bases and J by 5 bases, with 11 bases between. Germline CDR1 is LGHDT and CDR2 is YNNKEL (reference sequence). As DNA, the CDR3 is TGTGCCAGCAGCCGGTGGGAGCTCAATGAAAAACTGTTTTTT. This encodes CASSRWELNEKLFF.

The gene calls are TRBV28 and TRBJ2-7, with 7 bases aligning to TRBD1. This CDR3 has 18 amino acids. Unmatched junction bases numbered 20, after V lost 5 bases and J lost 4 bases. The germline V gene has CDR1 MDHEN and CDR2 SYDVKM. For the CDR3, the DNA is TGTGCCAGCAGTAACAAAAACAGGGGACGGGCGGATTTTTACGAGCAGTACTTC. It codes for CASSNKNRGRADFYEQYF.

V is TRBV20-1 and J is TRBJ1-5; D not resolved. The germline CDR1 and CDR2 sequences are DFQATT and SNEGSKA (reference sequence). V lost 3 bases and J lost 2, with 14 bases in between. The CDR3 is made up of 15 amino acids. The CDR3 DNA reads as TGCAGTGCTAGCGACTCCCAGCGGGGCAATCAGCCCCAGCATTTT. It specifies CSASDSQRGNQPQHF.

This clonotype was detected only a few times. V gene TRBV29-1 combines with J gene TRBJ1-5, with D unclear. V lost 4 bases and J lost 8, with 9 bases in between. This CDR3 contains 11 residues. Germline CDR1 and CDR2: SQVTM and ANQGSEA. CDR3 DNA: TGCAGCGTTGTACTAGAAGAGCCCCAGCATTTT. Its translation is CSVVLEEPQHF.

This clonotype was observed a handful of times. The V call is TRBV9, the J call TRBJ2-5; 7 bases are shared with TRBD1. The germline V gene encodes CDR1 SGDLS and CDR2 YYNGEE. This CDR3 region has 15 residues. J lost 1 base, V lost 0 bases, and 3 bases had no gene match. CDR3 residues: CASSVGGDSQETQYF. For the CDR3, the DNA is TGTGCCAGCAGCGTAGGAGGGGACAGCCAAGAGACCCAGTACTTC.

The rearrangement uses TRBV28 and TRBJ2-1; a possible D gene is TRBD2 (5 bases). Germline V lookup: CDR1 MDHEN, CDR2 SYDVKM. Trimming took 10 bases from V and 6 from J, leaving 22 bases between them. The CDR3 runs 15 residues. CDR3 sequence (DNA): TGTGCCACAAGGTCCGGGATCAAGAAGGTCAATGAGCAGTTCTTC. Its translation is CATRSGIKKVNEQFF.

The chain carries TRBV28 and TRBJ2-7; TRBD1 matches at 7 bases. The V segment lost 5 bases and the J segment 0 bases; nucleotides outside the gene matches: 10. The CDR3 has 16 amino acids. Germline CDR1 MDHEN, CDR2 SYDVKM. CDR3 nucleotides: TGTGCCAGCAGTCCGATGACAGGGAGCCTCTCCTACGAGCAGTACTTC. This encodes CASSPMTGSLSYEQYF.

At least ten counts were recorded for this clonotype. This chain links TRBV12-3 or TRBV12-4 with TRBJ1-2; tentative D call: TRBD1 (5 bases). V was shortened by 5 bases and J by 4 bases, with 11 bases between the two germline ends. The length of the CDR3 is 13 residues. The CDR3 nucleotides read TGTGCCAGCAGTCGGGAGGGACTCTATGGCTACACCTTC. Translating it yields CASSREGLYGYTF.

This clonotype was seen a handful of times. The chain recombines TRBV7-6 with TRBJ2-5; D ambiguous. The V end was cut by 4 bases, the J end by 3 bases, with 15 bases between. The CDR3 is made up of 15 amino acids. Germline V gene data show CDR1 as SGHVS and CDR2 as FNYEAQ. Here the CDR3 DNA reads TGTGCCAGCAGCTCAGGTACAGCGCCAGAAGAGACCCAGTACTTC. Amino acids: CASSSGTAPEETQYF.

This clonotype was seen at least ten times. The V gene is TRBV7-9, the J gene TRBJ2-5, with D uncertain. The CDR3 runs to 14 residues. The germline V and J ends were trimmed by 5 bases and 2 bases, with 12 bases remaining between them. The germline V gene encodes CDR1 SEHNR and CDR2 FQNEAQ (reference sequence). CDR3: CASSPRGVQETQYF. The CDR3 nucleotides read TGTGCCAGCAGCCCCCGCGGAGTACAAGAGACCCAGTACTTC.

V and J are TRBV10-1 and TRBJ2-4, with D perhaps matching TRBD2 (5 bases). The CDR3 has 14 residues. Germline loops: CDR1 WNHNN, CDR2 SYGVQD (reference sequence). The V gene lost 0 bases and the J gene lost 6 bases, with 9 bases spanning the gap. The CDR3 here is CASSESGVGNIQYF. The CDR3 DNA sequence: TGCGCCAGCAGTGAGTCGGGAGTGGGAAACATTCAGTACTTC.

This clonotype was seen only a few times. The chain couples TRBV7-3 to TRBJ2-5, with no clear D. TRBJ2-1 explains the end of the DNA better; the J call may be wrong. Germline V CDR1 and CDR2: SGHTA, FQGTGA. The CDR3 runs to 15 residues. CDR3 nucleotide sequence: TGTGCCAGCAGCTTATCCGGCGGAGCCGGCCATGAGCAGTTCTTC. Its translation: CASSLSGGAGHEQFF.

This clonotype was seen a few times. CDR3 sequence (DNA): TGCAGCGCTGCGGACGGGGGGTACCAAGAGACCCAGTACTTC. Amino acid sequence: CSAADGGYQETQYF. The chain links TRBV29-1 to TRBJ2-5; TRBD2 matches 7 bases. The ends lost 7 bases at V and 0 bases at J; junction bases unmatched: 8. Germline loops: CDR1 SQVTM, CDR2 ANQGSEA. This CDR3 is built from 14 residues.

The chain carries TRBV4-3 and TRBJ2-5; 8 bases match TRBD1. This CDR3 is 16 amino acids long. From germline, CDR1 is LGHNA and CDR2 YSLEER. V shed 3 bases, J shed 4 bases, and the junction held 10 bases outside the gene matches. The DNA of the CDR3 is TGCGCCAGCAGCCAGTCTTTCGGACAGGGAAGAGAGACCCAGTACTTC. It yields the protein CASSQSFGQGRETQYF.

CDR3 nucleotide sequence: TGCGCCAGCAGCACCACAGGGGATACTGAAGCTTTCTTT. It specifies CASSTTGDTEAFF. The chain is built from TRBV5-1 and TRBJ1-1; 7 positions agree with TRBD1. Germline V gene sequence: CDR1 SGHRS, CDR2 YFSETQ. V was clipped by 4 bases and J by 5 bases; unmatched bases: 5. The CDR3 consists of 13 residues.

This sequence joins TRBV7-9 and TRBJ1-4; D perhaps matches TRBD1 (6 bases). There are 15 residues in the CDR3. The V and J ends lost 3 bases and 7 bases respectively, with 15 bases between them. Germline V gene data show CDR1 as SEHNR and CDR2 as FQNEAQ (reference sequence). CDR3 in amino acids: CASSLIGQRGEKLFF. Here the CDR3 DNA reads TGTGCCAGCAGCTTGATCGGACAGAGGGGTGAAAAACTGTTTTTT.

The chain couples TRBV5-1 to TRBJ1-1, with D perhaps matching TRBD1 (5 bases). The CDR3 has 15 amino acids. The germline V gene encodes CDR1 SGHRS and CDR2 YFSETQ. Trimming removed 0 bases at V and 7 bases at J, with 16 bases between. The CDR3 region has the DNA TGCGCCAGCAGCTTGGGCCCTGTCACAGGAGATGAAGCTTTCTTT. The encoded protein is CASSLGPVTGDEAFF.

CDR3 sequence reads: CASSPRPGPGTGELFF. CDR3 DNA sequence: TGTGCCAGCTCACCACGGCCGGGTCCGGGCACCGGGGAGCTGTTTTTT. The chain has TRBV18 and TRBJ2-2; D unresolved. V was pared by 1 base and J by 4 bases, with 13 bases between. The CDR3 is 16 amino acids. The germline gives CDR1 KGHSH, CDR2 LQKENI. Supplemented by reference TRBV18 and TRBJ2-2, the full variable domain reads NAGVMQNPRHLVRRRGQEARLRCSPMKGHSHVYWYRQLPEEGLKFMVYLQKENIIDESGMPKERFSAEFPKEGPSILRIQQVVRGDSAAYFCASSPRPGPGTGELFFGEGSRLTVL.

This clonotype appeared a few times. The V and J genes are TRBV5-5 and TRBJ2-7; the D gene is possibly TRBD1 (5 bases). This CDR3 has 14 amino acids. V lost 4 bases, J lost 3 bases, and 14 bases lay in between. Germline V gives CDR1 SGHKS, CDR2 YYEKEE (reference sequence). The CDR3 here is CASSEQVDYYEQYF. In nucleotides, the CDR3 is TGTGCCAGCAGCGAACAGGTTGATTACTACGAGCAGTACTTC.

The CDR3 protein is CASSAGSSYNEQFF. Here the CDR3 DNA reads TGTGCCAGCAGTGCCGGGAGCTCCTACAATGAGCAGTTCTTC. The chain joins TRBV28 to TRBJ2-1, with TRBD2 as a possible D gene (6 bases). CDR1 and CDR2 (germline): MDHEN, SYDVKM. Trimming pared 5 bases from V and 0 bases from J, leaving 8 bases between. The CDR3 loop spans 14 amino acids. Full variable domain (remainder filled in from reference TRBV28 and TRBJ2-1): DVKVTQSSRYLVKRTGEKVFLECVQDMDHENMFWYRQDPGLGLRLIYFSYDVKMKEKGDIPEGYSVSREKKERFSLILESASTNQTSMYLCASSAGSSYNEQFFGPGTRLTVL.

This clonotype was observed a few times. The chain uses TRBV27 and TRBJ2-4, with TRBD2 matching 8 bases. There are 16 residues in the CDR3. V lost 4 bases to trimming and J lost 0 bases; unmatched junction nucleotides: 5. Per the germline V gene, CDR1 is MNHEY and CDR2 is SMNVEV (reference sequence). The CDR3 here is CASSSGGVLAKNIQYF. In DNA form, the CDR3 reads TGTGCCAGCAGTTCCGGGGGGGTTCTAGCCAAAAACATTCAGTACTTC.

The chain employs TRBV6-6 and TRBJ2-5; D gene uncertain. In germline, CDR1 is MNHNY, CDR2 SVGAGI (reference sequence). This CDR3 has 13 amino acids. Trimming cost V 2 bases and J 3 bases, with 7 bases left between them. In nucleotides, the CDR3 is TGTGCCAGCAGTTACCGAGGAGAAGAGACCCAGTACTTC. Its translation is CASSYRGEETQYF.

The CDR3 coding sequence is TGCGCCAGCAGCATCGGACAGGGAACTAACTATGGCTACACCTTC. This encodes CASSIGQGTNYGYTF. The chain couples TRBV4-1 to TRBJ1-2, with 8 bases identical to TRBD1. Germline CDR1 MGHRA, CDR2 YSYEKL. The junction had 5 bases not matched to a gene; V was cut back by 5 bases and J by 0 bases. This CDR3 spans 15 amino acids.